Ten or more counts support the clone carrying this TCR beta chain. Its specificity is not known. Naive CD4+ cells had CD25+ Tregs removed. Trimming pared 2 bases from V and 2 bases from J, leaving 12 bases between. This CDR3 contains 15 residues. Study-level findings and limits: In terms of TCR gene usage, tumor memory CD4+ T cells clustered together with blood and lymph node memory CD4+ cells, as well as with lymph node naive CD4+ cells. Naive CD4+ cells shared approximately 12% of tumor Treg sequences.

Amplification of TRBV12-4/TRBJ1-2 clonotypes used adaptor-ligated barcode primers. Each CDR3 protein is one row after TCRdb ran MiXCR on the multiplex PCR reads. Here the sample spans over a thousand distinct CDR3 sequences, roughly 15% being singletons. The receptor was isolated from a female donor with breast cancer. The specimen sequenced was naive CD4+ T cells sorted from blood. As to subset: naive CD4+ T cells, CD4+CD45RA+CD25-. The J gene is TRBJ1-2, the V gene TRBV12-3 or TRBV12-4; the D is unclear. The CDR3 region is CASSLMQPRNYGYTF. CDR3 in DNA: TGTGCCAGCAGTTTAATGCAGCCTCGAAACTATGGCTACACCTTC.